This TCR beta chain was identified in a study of cytomegalovirus exposure and HLA in healthy donors. This CDR3 comprises 15 residues. V shed 5 bases, J shed 2 bases, and the junction held 4 bases outside the gene matches. CDR1 and CDR2 from the germline V gene are LGHNA and YNFKEQ. PCR employed 60 Vbeta and 13 Jbeta primers. TCRdb's table, derived via immunoSEQ multiplex PCR, lists solely in-frame clones and lacks some. The data show over 150,000 clones, around 86% seen once. The origin of this receptor is a human donor in good health. J is TRBJ2-3 and V is TRBV4-2, with 10 bases aligning to TRBD2. The source material was PBMCs. CDR3: CASSLAGGLTDTQYF. CDR3 coding DNA: TGTGCCAGCAGCTTAGCGGGAGGACTCACAGATACGCAGTATTTT.